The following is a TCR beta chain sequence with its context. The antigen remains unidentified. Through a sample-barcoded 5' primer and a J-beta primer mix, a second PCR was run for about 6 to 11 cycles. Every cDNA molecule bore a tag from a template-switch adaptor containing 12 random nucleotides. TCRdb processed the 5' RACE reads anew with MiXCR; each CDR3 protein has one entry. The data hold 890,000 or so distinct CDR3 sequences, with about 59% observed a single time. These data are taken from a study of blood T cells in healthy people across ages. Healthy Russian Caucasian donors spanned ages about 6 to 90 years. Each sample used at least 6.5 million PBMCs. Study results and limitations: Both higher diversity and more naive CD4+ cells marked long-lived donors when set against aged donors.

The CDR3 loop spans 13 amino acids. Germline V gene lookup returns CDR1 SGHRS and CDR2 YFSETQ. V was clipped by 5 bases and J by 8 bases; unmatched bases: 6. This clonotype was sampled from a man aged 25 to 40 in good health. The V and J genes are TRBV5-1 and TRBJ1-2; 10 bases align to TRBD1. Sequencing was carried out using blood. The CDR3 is CASRPGTGAGYTF. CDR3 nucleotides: TGCGCCAGCAGGCCCGGGACAGGGGCGGGCTACACCTTC.